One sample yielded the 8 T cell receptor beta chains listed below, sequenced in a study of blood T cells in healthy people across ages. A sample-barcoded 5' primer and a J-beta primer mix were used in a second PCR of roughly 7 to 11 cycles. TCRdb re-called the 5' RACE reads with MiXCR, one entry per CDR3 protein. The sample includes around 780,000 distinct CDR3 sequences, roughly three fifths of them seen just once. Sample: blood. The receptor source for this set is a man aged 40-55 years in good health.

CDR3 sequence reads: CASSSPQGDEQFF. The DNA of the CDR3 is TGTGCCAGCAGCTCCCCACAGGGGGATGAGCAGTTCTTC. The chain joins TRBV7-9 to TRBJ2-1; 8 bases align to TRBD1. The CDR3 totals 13 residues. Germline lookup yields CDR1 SEHNR and CDR2 FQNEAQ (reference sequence). The V gene end was trimmed by 4 bases and the J gene end by 8 bases; junction bases not matched to a gene: 4.

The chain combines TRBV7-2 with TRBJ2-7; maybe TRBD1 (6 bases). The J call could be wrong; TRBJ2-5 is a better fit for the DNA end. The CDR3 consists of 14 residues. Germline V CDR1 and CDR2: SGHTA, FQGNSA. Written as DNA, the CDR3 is TGTGCCAGCAGCTCTAGGGGGTTGATGGAGACCCAGTACTTC. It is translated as CASSSRGLMETQYF.

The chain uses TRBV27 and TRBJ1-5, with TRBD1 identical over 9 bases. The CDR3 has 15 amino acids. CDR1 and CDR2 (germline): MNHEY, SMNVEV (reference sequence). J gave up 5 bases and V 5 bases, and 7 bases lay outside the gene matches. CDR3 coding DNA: TGTGCCAGCAGTATGGGACAGGGTGGCGATCAGCCCCAGCATTTT. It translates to CASSMGQGGDQPQHF.

The CDR3 loop is CAIRREGRFDNGELFF. Here the CDR3 DNA reads TGTGCCATACGGCGGGAGGGCCGCTTCGATAACGGGGAGCTGTTTTTT. The rearrangement links TRBV10-3 to TRBJ2-2; TRBD2 matches at 9 bases. The CDR3 contains 16 residues. After removal of 9 bases from V and 7 bases from J, the junction contained 15 bases not matched to a gene. Germline CDR1 reads ENHRY; CDR2 reads SYGVKD.

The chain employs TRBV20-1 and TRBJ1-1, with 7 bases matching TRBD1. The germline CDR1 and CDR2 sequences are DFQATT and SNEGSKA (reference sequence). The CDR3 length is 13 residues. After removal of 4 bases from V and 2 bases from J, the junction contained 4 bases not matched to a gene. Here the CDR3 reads CSAKGQSNTEAFF. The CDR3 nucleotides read TGCAGTGCTAAGGGACAGTCAAACACTGAAGCTTTCTTT.

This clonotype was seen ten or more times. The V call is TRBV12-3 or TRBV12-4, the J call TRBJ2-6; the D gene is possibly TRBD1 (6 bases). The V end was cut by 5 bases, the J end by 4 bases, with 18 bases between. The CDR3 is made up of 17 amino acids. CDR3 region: CASSPDLGATGANVLTF. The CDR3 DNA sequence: TGTGCCAGCAGTCCCGACTTGGGGGCGACCGGGGCCAACGTCCTGACTTTC.

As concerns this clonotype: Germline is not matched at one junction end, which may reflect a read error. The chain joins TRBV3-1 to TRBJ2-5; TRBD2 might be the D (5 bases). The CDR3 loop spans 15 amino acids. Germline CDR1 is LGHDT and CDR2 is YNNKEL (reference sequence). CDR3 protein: CASSQGRLSQGTQYF. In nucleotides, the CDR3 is TGTGCCAGCAGCCAGGGGAGACTTTCACAAGGGACCCAGTACTTC.

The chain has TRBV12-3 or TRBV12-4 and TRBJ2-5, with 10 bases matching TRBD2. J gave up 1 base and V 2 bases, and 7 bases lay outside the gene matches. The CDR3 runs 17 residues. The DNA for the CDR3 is TGTGCCAGCAGTTTACGAGCTAGCGGGGGACCCCAAGAGACCCAGTACTTC. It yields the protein CASSLRASGGPQETQYF.